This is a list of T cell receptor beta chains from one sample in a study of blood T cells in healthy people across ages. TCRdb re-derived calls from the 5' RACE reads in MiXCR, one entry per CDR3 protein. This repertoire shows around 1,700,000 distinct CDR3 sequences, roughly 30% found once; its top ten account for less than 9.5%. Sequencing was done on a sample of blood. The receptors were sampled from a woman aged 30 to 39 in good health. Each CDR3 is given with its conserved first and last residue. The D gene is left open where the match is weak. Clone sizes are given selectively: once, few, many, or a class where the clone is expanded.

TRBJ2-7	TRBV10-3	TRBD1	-	TGTGCCGTCAGAGAACGGACAGGCTCCTACGAGCAGTACTTC	CAVRERTGSYEQYF
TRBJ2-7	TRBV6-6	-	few	TGTGCCAGCAGTTACGGGGGGGCCATCGACGAGCAGTACTTC	CASSYGGAIDEQYF
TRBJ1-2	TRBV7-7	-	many	TGTGCCAGCAGCGAGAGTACTGGGGGCGGCTACACCTTC	CASSESTGGGYTF
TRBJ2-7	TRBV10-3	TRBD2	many	TGTGCCATCAGTGTGGATCCCAGCGGGACTCTCTCCTACGAGCAGTACTTC	CAISVDPSGTLSYEQYF
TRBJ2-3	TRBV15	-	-	TGTGCCACCAGCAGAGATCAGGGCGATACGCAGTATTTT	CATSRDQGDTQYF
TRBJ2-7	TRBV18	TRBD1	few	TGTGCCGGCTCCCAGGACAGGGGATACGAGCAGTACTTC	CAGSQDRGYEQYF
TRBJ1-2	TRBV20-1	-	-	TGCAGTGCTAGTGCCCAGAGTAACTATGGCTACACCTTC	CSASAQSNYGYTF
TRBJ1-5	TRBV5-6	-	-	TGTGCCAGCAGCTCCCTAGCGGGGGATCAGCCCCAGCATTTT	CASSSLAGDQPQHF
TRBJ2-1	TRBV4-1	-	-	TGCGCCAGCAGCCAAGGGGGGTACCGCTCCTACAATGAGCAGTTCTTC	CASSQGGYRSYNEQFF
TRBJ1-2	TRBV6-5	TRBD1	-	TGTGCCAGCAGTCATCGACCGGGACAGGGGCGAGCTAACTATGGCTACACCTTC	CASSHRPGQGRANYGYTF
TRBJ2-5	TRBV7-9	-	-	TGTGCCAGCAGCCCCCGGGACTTAGCGAAAGGCCTTTACCAAGAGACCCAGGACTTC	CASSPRDLAKGLYQETQDF
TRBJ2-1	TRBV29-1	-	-	TGCAGCGTTGTCGAGGCGGGTATGCAGTTCTTC	CSVVEAGMQFF